This T cell receptor (beta chain) emerged from a study of T-cell reconstitution after alpha-beta-depleted transplantation in children. Unique molecular identifiers featured in how the TCRbeta library was prepared. TCRdb analysed the PCR reads with MiXCR anew, one entry per CDR3 protein. This sample has some 390,000 distinct CDR3 sequences, with roughly 22% found just once. The sequencing here drew on PBMCs from the stem cell graft donor, taken from the stem cell graft. The receptor was derived from a human donor who donated a stem cell graft to a child with acute myeloid leukemia.

CDR3 nucleotides: TGTGCCAGCAGTTTACCTAGCCAGACTAGCGGGGAGCTGTTTTTT. Its protein is CASSLPSQTSGELFF. The chain combines TRBV28 with TRBJ2-2; possible D gene TRBD2, 6 bases. The CDR3 is 15 residues long. V shed 2 bases and J shed 7 bases, with 14 bases lying between them. Germline V gene lookup returns CDR1 MDHEN and CDR2 SYDVKM.